The rows below give T cell receptor beta chains drawn from one sample of a study of blood T cell repertoires in COVID-19. Sequencing was performed with immunoSEQ multiplex PCR; in TCRdb, only in-frame clones are kept and a portion is missing. The data show about 220,000 clones, about nine tenths seen once. The sample comprised PBMCs or T cells enriched from blood (not recorded which). These receptor sequences come from a woman aged 25 to 45 with acute COVID-19. The CDR3 runs from the conserved cysteine through the conserved F or W. D genes are given only for firm matches. Size values are once, few and many counts, or a class for expanded clones, and some rows have none.

TRBJ1-6 . TRBV9 . CASSERPQAGSPLHF TGTGCCAGCAGCGAGAGGCCCCAGGCGGGTTCACCCCTCCACTTT
TRBJ2-1 . TRBV25-1 . CASTSVTFGFYNEQFF TGTGCCAGCACCTCTGTGACTTTCGGATTTTACAATGAGCAGTTCTTC
TRBJ2-5 . TRBV6-1 TRBD1 CASSEDRLETQYF TGTGCCAGCAGTGAGGACAGGTTGGAGACCCAGTACTTC
TRBJ2-3 once TRBV5-3 TRBD2 CARSGKGPSGDYTDTQYF TGTGCCAGAAGCGGGAAGGGGCCTAGCGGGGATTACACAGATACGCAGTATTTT
TRBJ1-5 . TRBV27 . CASSFGGAGQPQHF TGTGCCAGCAGCTTTGGGGGGGCGGGTCAGCCCCAGCATTTT
TRBJ2-3 . TRBV2 . CASSDQKYSTDTQYF TGTGCCAGCAGTGACCAGAAGTATAGCACAGATACGCAGTATTTT
TRBJ2-7 . TRBV3-1/TRBV3-2 TRBD2 CASSWGGYEQYF TGTGCCAGCAGCTGGGGGGGATACGAGCAGTACTTC
TRBJ1-1 few TRBV30 TRBD1 CAWDRGNTEAFF TGTGCCTGGGACAGGGGGAACACTGAAGCTTTCTTT
TRBJ2-7 . TRBV4-1 TRBD1 CASSHPGTGPEQYF TGCGCCAGCAGCCACCCAGGGACAGGTCCCGAGCAGTACTTC
TRBJ2-3 . TRBV7-9 . CASSDPSADSHTQYF TGTGCCAGCAGCGACCCTAGCGCAGATTCCCATACGCAGTATTTT
TRBJ1-6 . TRBV12-3/TRBV12-4 . CASSYSRDSPLHF TGTGCCAGCAGCTACTCCAGGGATTCACCCCTCCACTTT
TRBJ1-1 . TRBV27 . CASSLGAGSTEAFF TGTGCCAGCAGTTTAGGGGCGGGGAGCACTGAAGCTTTCTTT
TRBJ1-3 once TRBV15 . CATSPHVGSSGNTIYF TGTGCCACCAGCCCACATGTGGGCAGCTCTGGAAACACCATATATTTT
TRBJ1-5 . TRBV15 . CATRGAYSNQPQHF TGTGCCACCAGAGGAGCGTATAGCAATCAGCCCCAGCATTTT
TRBJ1-1 . TRBV19 . CASSIRLTGRTTEAFF TGTGCCAGTAGTATCAGGTTAACAGGTCGAACGACTGAAGCTTTCTTT
TRBJ1-3 once TRBV7-2 . CASSLWGFTGNTIYF TGTGCCAGCAGCTTATGGGGCTTTACTGGAAACACCATATATTTT
TRBJ1-1 few TRBV3-1/TRBV3-2 . CASSQDAGPTEAFF TGTGCCAGCAGCCAAGATGCAGGTCCTACTGAAGCTTTCTTT
TRBJ1-6 . TRBV21-1 . CASSKRGTGVHSPLHF TGTGCCAGCAGCAAAAGGGGGACAGGGGTTCATTCACCCCTCCACTTT
TRBJ2-7 . TRBV5-8 TRBD1 CASSLGQGAWEQYF TGTGCCAGCAGCTTGGGACAGGGGGCGTGGGAGCAGTACTTC
TRBJ1-2 . TRBV27 TRBD1 CASSSTGNYGYTF TGTGCCAGCAGTTCGACAGGGAACTATGGCTACACCTTC
TRBJ1-1 . TRBV29-1 TRBD1 CSVEAVWTGRTEAFF TGCAGCGTTGAAGCCGTTTGGACAGGCCGGACTGAAGCTTTCTTT
TRBJ1-1 . TRBV5-1 TRBD1 CASSWDRENTEAFF TGCGCCAGCAGTTGGGACAGAGAGAACACTGAAGCTTTCTTT
TRBJ2-7 . TRBV9 TRBD1 CASSVGTGAGYEQYF TGTGCCAGCAGCGTAGGGACAGGGGCCGGCTACGAGCAGTACTTC
TRBJ1-2 . TRBV7-2 TRBD1 CASSPTGGKSYGYTF TGTGCCAGCAGCCCAACAGGGGGCAAGAGCTATGGCTACACCTTC
TRBJ1-4 . TRBV3-1/TRBV3-2 . CASSLRTERNEKLFF TGTGCCAGCAGCCTCCGGACAGAGAGGAATGAAAAACTGTTTTTT
TRBJ1-1 . TRBV4-1 TRBD1 CASSQPSRDRRTEAFF TGCGCCAGCAGCCAACCCAGCCGGGACAGGAGAACTGAAGCTTTCTTT
TRBJ2-1 . TRBV10-1 . CASSEGNAGDNEQFF TGCGCCAGCAGTGAAGGTAACGCTGGAGACAATGAGCAGTTCTTC
TRBJ1-2 . TRBV12-3/TRBV12-4 . CASSLGEHSGYTF TGTGCCAGCAGTTTAGGAGAACACAGCGGCTACACCTTC
TRBJ2-7 . TRBV18 TRBD2 CASSPPVIAGGHEQYF TGTGCCAGCTCACCACCGGTGATAGCGGGGGGGCACGAGCAGTACTTC
TRBJ2-5 . TRBV9 TRBD1 CASSPPGQGAKETQYF TGTGCCAGCAGCCCCCCGGGACAGGGGGCTAAAGAGACCCAGTACTTC
TRBJ1-4 few TRBV27 . CASKRQGANEKLFF TGTGCCAGCAAGAGACAAGGTGCTAATGAAAAACTGTTTTTT
TRBJ1-6 . TRBV7-8 . CASSLGGPYLHSPLHF TGTGCCAGCAGCTTAGGAGGGCCCTACCTTCATTCACCCCTCCACTTT
TRBJ1-4 . TRBV2 . CASSTDNNEKLFF TGTGCCAGCAGCACAGACAATAATGAAAAACTGTTTTTT
TRBJ1-1 . TRBV18 TRBD1 CASSGTYRGNTEAFF TGTGCCAGCTCAGGAACCTACAGGGGGAACACTGAAGCTTTCTTT
TRBJ1-2 . TRBV27 . CASSADRYYGYTF TGTGCCAGCAGTGCGGACAGATACTATGGCTACACCTTC
TRBJ1-2 . TRBV12-3/TRBV12-4 . CASSYFLKSYTF TGTGCCAGCAGTTACTTCCTTAAGAGCTACACCTTC
TRBJ1-3 once TRBV18 TRBD1 CASSPPTGGAGNTIYF TGTGCCAGCTCACCGCCGACAGGGGGCGCGGGAAACACCATATATTTT
TRBJ2-5 . TRBV20-1 . CSASTSGIETQYF TGCAGTGCTAGTACTAGTGGGATAGAGACCCAGTACTTC
TRBJ2-3 . TRBV18 . CASSGSPPRDTQYF TGTGCCAGCTCTGGGAGTCCTCCGAGGGATACGCAGTATTTT
TRBJ2-6 . TRBV3-1/TRBV3-2 TRBD2 CASSQGAGGFNVLTF TGTGCCAGCAGCCAAGGAGCGGGGGGGTTTAACGTCCTGACTTTC
TRBJ2-7 . TRBV11-3 . CASSLAGGTYEQYF TGTGCCAGCAGCTTAGCTGGCGGAACCTACGAGCAGTACTTC